By proportion, the clone carrying this T cell receptor (beta chain) is medium-sized. Authors' methods: By means of reference gene primer amplification, nucleated cell counts were estimated. Measured with immunoSEQ multiplex PCR; TCRdb has only the in-frame clones, and not every one. V, J and clone size are those of that table, while D and trimming were read from the DNA. Among 200,000 to 250,000 clones listed, approximately 84% were seen once. These data belong to a study of blood T cell repertoires in COVID-19. Study-level background: Material from acute and convalescent COVID-19 was sourced from the United States, Italy and Spain.

The CDR3 covers 17 residues. The V gene's germline CDR1 is SGHAT and CDR2 FQNNGV. V shed 2 bases and J shed 8 bases, with 24 bases lying between them. J is TRBJ1-2 and V is TRBV11-2; D unclear. The source is a woman between 50 and 59 years old with active or convalescent COVID-19. The sample taken for sequencing was peripheral blood. CDR3 bases: TGTGCCAGCAGCTTATTCCCGTCGGAGAGTATGTTCGTGGGCTACACCTTC. It codes for CASSLFPSESMFVGYTF.